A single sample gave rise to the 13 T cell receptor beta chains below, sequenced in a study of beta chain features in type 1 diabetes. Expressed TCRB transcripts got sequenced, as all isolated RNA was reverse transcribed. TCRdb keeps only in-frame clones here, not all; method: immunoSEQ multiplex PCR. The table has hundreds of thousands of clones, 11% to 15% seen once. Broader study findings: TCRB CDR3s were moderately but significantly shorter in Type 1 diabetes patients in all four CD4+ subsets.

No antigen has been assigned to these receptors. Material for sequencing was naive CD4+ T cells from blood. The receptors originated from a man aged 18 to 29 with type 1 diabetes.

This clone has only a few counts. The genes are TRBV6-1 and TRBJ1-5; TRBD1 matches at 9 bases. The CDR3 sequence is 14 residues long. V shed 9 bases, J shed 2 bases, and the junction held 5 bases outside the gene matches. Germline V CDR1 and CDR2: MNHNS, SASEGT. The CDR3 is CASKQGAGNQPQHF. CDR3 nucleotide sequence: TGTGCCAGTAAACAGGGGGCGGGCAATCAGCCCCAGCATTTT.

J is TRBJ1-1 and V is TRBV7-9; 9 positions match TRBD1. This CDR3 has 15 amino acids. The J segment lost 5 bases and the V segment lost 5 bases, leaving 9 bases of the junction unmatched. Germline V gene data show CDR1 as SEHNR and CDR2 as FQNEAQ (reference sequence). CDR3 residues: CASSLSQGARTEAFF. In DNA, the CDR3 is TGTGCCAGCAGCCTCTCACAGGGGGCTAGGACTGAAGCTTTCTTT. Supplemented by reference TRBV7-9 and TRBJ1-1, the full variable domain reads DTGVSQNPRHKITKRGQNVTFRCDPISEHNRLYWYRQTLGQGPEFLTYFQNEAQLEKSRLLSDRFSAERPKGSFSTLEIQRTEQGDSAMYLCASSLSQGARTEAFFGQGTRLTVV.

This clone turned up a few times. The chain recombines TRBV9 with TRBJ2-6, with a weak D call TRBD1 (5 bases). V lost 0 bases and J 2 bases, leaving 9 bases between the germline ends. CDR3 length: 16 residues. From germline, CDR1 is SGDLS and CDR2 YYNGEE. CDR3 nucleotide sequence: TGTGCCAGCAGCGTAGGTAGGGGAACTGGGGCCAACGTCCTGACTTTC. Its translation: CASSVGRGTGANVLTF.

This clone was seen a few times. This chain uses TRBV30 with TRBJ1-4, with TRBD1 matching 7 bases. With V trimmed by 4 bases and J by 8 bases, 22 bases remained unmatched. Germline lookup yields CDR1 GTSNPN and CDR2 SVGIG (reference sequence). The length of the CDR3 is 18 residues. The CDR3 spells CAWTPEAPQTGRKEKLFF. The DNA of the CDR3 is TGTGCCTGGACTCCCGAGGCACCCCAGACAGGGCGAAAGGAAAAACTGTTTTTT.

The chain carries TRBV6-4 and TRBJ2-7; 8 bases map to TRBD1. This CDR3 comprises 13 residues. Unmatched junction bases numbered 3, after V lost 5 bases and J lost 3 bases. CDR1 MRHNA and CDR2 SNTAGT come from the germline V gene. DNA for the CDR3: TGTGCCAGCAGTTTTGACAGGGGCTACGAGCAGTACTTC. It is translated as CASSFDRGYEQYF.

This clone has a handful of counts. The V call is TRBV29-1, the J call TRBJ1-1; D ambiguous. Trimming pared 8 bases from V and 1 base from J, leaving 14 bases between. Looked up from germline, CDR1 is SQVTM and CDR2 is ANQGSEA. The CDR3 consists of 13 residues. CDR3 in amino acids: CSPFGVSNTEAFF. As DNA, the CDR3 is TGCAGCCCCTTCGGGGTGTCGAACACTGAAGCTTTCTTT.

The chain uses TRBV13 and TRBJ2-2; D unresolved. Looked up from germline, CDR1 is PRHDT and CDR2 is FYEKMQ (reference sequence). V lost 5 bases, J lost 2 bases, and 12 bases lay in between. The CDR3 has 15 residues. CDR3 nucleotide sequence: TGTGCCAGCAGCCTGCAAAGGTATAACACCGGGGAGCTGTTTTTT. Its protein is CASSLQRYNTGELFF. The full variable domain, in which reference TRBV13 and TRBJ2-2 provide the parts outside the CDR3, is AAGVIQSPRHLIKEKRETATLKCYPIPRHDTVYWYQQGPGQDPQFLISFYEKMQSDKGSIPDRFSAQQFSDYHSELNMSSLELGDSALYFCASSLQRYNTGELFFGEGSRLTVL.

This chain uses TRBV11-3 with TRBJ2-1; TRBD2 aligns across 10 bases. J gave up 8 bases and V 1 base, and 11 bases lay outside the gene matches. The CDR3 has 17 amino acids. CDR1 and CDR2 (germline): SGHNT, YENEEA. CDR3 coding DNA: TGTGCCAGCAGCTTAGCAGTGGCTAGCGGGAGATCCCATGAGCAGTTCTTC. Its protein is CASSLAVASGRSHEQFF.

The CDR3 loop is CASSQEGGGRGDEQFF. Written as DNA, the CDR3 is TGCGCCAGCAGCCAAGAAGGCGGGGGGCGAGGAGATGAGCAGTTCTTC. The chain employs TRBV4-1 and TRBJ2-1; 8 positions agree with TRBD2. Germline V gives CDR1 MGHRA, CDR2 YSYEKL. V lost 0 bases, J lost 8 bases, and 9 bases stayed unmatched. CDR3 length: 16 residues.

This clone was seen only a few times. The CDR3 loop is CASSPKDRRFTIGQFF. The DNA for the CDR3 is TGTGCCAGCAGCCCTAAGGACAGGCGGTTTACAATTGGGCAGTTCTTC. This chain uses TRBV14 with TRBJ2-1; the match to TRBD1 covers 7 bases. This CDR3 comprises 16 residues. Germline V gene sequence: CDR1 SGHDN, CDR2 FVKESK. With 4 bases clipped from V and 12 bases from J, the junction kept 18 bases outside the gene matches.

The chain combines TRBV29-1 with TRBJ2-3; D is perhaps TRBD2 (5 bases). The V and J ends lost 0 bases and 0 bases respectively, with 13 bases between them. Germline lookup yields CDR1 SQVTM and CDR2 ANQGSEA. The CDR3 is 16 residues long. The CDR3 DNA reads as TGCAGCGTTGAAGATTTGCAGCGGTATAGCACAGATACGCAGTATTTT. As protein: CSVEDLQRYSTDTQYF.

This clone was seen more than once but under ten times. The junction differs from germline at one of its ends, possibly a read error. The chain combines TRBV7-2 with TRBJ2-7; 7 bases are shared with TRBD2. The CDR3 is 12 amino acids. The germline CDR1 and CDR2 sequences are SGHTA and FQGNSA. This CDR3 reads CASSLAGRAGLW. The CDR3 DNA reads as TGTGCCAGCAGCTTAGCGGGGAGGGCAGGTTTGTGG.

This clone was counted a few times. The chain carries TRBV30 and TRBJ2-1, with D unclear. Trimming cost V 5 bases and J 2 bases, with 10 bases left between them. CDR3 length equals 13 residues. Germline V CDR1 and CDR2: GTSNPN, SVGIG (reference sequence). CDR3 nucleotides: TGTGCCTGGCGGGTGTTCGCCTACAATGAGCAGTTCTTC. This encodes CAWRVFAYNEQFF.